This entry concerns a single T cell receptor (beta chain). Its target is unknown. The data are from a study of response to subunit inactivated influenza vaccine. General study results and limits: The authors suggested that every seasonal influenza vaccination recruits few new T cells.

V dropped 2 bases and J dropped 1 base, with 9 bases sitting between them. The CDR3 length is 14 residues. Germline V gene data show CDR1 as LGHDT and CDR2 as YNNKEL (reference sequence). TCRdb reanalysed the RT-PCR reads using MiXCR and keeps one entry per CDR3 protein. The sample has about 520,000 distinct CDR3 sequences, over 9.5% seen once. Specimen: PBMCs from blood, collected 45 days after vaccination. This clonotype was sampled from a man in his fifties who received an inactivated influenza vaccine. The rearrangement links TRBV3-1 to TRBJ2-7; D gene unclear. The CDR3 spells CASSQPGSSYEQYF. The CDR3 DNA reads TGTGCCAGCAGCCAACCGGGTTCATCCTACGAGCAGTACTTC.